A single sample gave rise to the 31 T cell receptor beta chains below, sequenced in a study of T cells in localized non-small cell lung cancer. Sequenced by immunoSEQ multiplex PCR; TCRdb stores in-frame clones only, minus some. Found here are 20,000 to 25,000 clones, around 85% of them singletons; the top ten hold about 15%. Sequences were derived from PBMCs, sampled before any cancer treatment. These receptors were taken from a woman aged 40-75 years with stage II squamous cell lung carcinoma.

This clone was picked up a small number of times. This chain uses TRBV6-1 with TRBJ2-5; D possibly corresponds to TRBD1 (5 bases). The CDR3 is 14 residues long. Per germline, CDR1 MNHNS and CDR2 SASEGT. Trimming removed 10 bases at V and 4 bases at J, with 19 bases between. The CDR3 DNA reads TGTGCCACCTATGGAGTTAGGACAAGAGAGACCCAGTACTTC. Translation: CATYGVRTRETQYF.

The CDR3 sequence: CASSFFSTGQGTSGANVLTF. As DNA, the CDR3 is TGCGCCAGCAGCTTTTTCTCTACGGGACAGGGGACCTCTGGGGCCAACGTCCTGACTTTC. The V call is TRBV5-1, the J call TRBJ2-6; 10 positions match TRBD1. The CDR3 covers 20 residues. V dropped 2 bases and J dropped 0; count of bases not matched to a gene: 11. Germline CDR1 SGHRS, CDR2 YFSETQ.

V usage is TRBV2 and J usage is TRBJ2-7, with 10 bases fitting TRBD1. Losses at the gene ends were 3 bases for V and 4 bases for J; bases not matched to a gene: 6. CDR3 length: 15 amino acids. Germline CDR1 reads SNHLY; CDR2 reads FYNNEI. CDR3 in amino acids: CASSEGTGVRYEQYF. The DNA for the CDR3 is TGTGCCAGCAGTGAGGGGACAGGGGTTCGGTACGAGCAGTACTTC. Together with reference TRBV2 and TRBJ2-7, the CDR3 gives the full variable domain: EPEVTQTPSHQVTQMGQEVILRCVPISNHLYFYWYRQILGQKVEFLVSFYNNEISEKSEIFDDQFSVERPDGSNFTLKIRSTKLEDSAMYFCASSEGTGVRYEQYFGPGTRLTVT.

The rearrangement links TRBV14 to TRBJ2-1; D is unclear. The CDR3 runs to 18 residues. Germline V gene sequence: CDR1 SGHDN, CDR2 FVKESK. The V end lost 0 bases, the J end lost 0 bases, and 15 bases lay between the germline ends. CDR3: CASSQDPSYGNSYNEQFF. The CDR3 DNA reads as TGTGCCAGCAGCCAAGACCCCTCTTATGGCAACTCCTACAATGAGCAGTTCTTC. Full variable domain (rest looked up from reference TRBV14 and TRBJ2-1): EAGVTQFPSHSVIEKGQTVTLRCDPISGHDNLYWYRRVMGKEIKFLLHFVKESKQDESGMPNNRFLAERTGGTYSTLKVQPAELEDSGVYFCASSQDPSYGNSYNEQFFGPGTRLTVL.

The J gene is TRBJ2-7, the V gene TRBV9, with D perhaps matching TRBD2 (6 bases). Germline loops: CDR1 SGDLS, CDR2 YYNGEE. V dropped 0 bases and J dropped 0 bases, with 10 bases sitting between them. The CDR3 is made up of 15 amino acids. In DNA, the CDR3 is TGTGCCAGCAGCGTAGTTGGGCGGGGCTCCTACGAGCAGTACTTC. Its protein is CASSVVGRGSYEQYF.

The chain couples TRBV4-3 to TRBJ2-7, with 7 nucleotides matching TRBD1. The junction had 8 bases not matched to a gene; V was cut back by 1 base and J by 2 bases. Per the germline V gene, CDR1 is LGHNA and CDR2 is YSLEER. The CDR3 length is 16 residues. CDR3 loop: CASSQVWGQRPYEQYF. DNA for the CDR3: TGCGCCAGCAGCCAAGTTTGGGGACAGAGACCCTACGAGCAGTACTTC.

The rearrangement links TRBV28 to TRBJ1-1; no firm D call. This CDR3 contains 14 residues. The V end was cut by 3 bases, the J end by 11 bases, with 19 bases between. Germline CDR1 reads MDHEN; CDR2 reads SYDVKM. The CDR3 DNA sequence: TGTGCCAGCAGTTTGGTTTCAGGAACCAAGGTGGCTTTCTTT. Translating it yields CASSLVSGTKVAFF.

V and J are TRBV4-1 and TRBJ2-1, with 7 bases matching TRBD2. The trim removed 4 bases at V and 6 bases at J, leaving 9 bases unmatched. CDR1 and CDR2 from the germline V gene are MGHRA and YSYEKL. This CDR3 is built from 15 residues. The CDR3 DNA follows: TGCGCCAGCAGCCTAGGACTAGTTTATGGCAATGAGCAGTTCTTC. This sequence encodes CASSLGLVYGNEQFF.

Remarks on this clone: An end of the junction does not agree with germline; a read error may underlie this. V is TRBV29-1 and J is TRBJ1-2, with D perhaps TRBD1 (5 bases). Germline V CDR1 and CDR2: SQVTM, ANQGSEA. This CDR3 contains 9 residues. This CDR3 reads CSVEEGQHF. DNA for the CDR3: TGCAGCGTTGAAGAGGGGCAGCACTTC.

The chain combines TRBV18 with TRBJ2-1; D gene ambiguous. Germline loops: CDR1 KGHSH, CDR2 LQKENI. The V end was cut by 2 bases, the J end by 4 bases, with 6 bases between. This CDR3 contains 13 residues. The CDR3 nucleotides read TGTGCCAGCTCACCAGCCGAGTACAATGAGCAGTTCTTC. Translated, it gives CASSPAEYNEQFF.

The chain carries TRBV5-1 and TRBJ1-5; 7 bases are shared with TRBD1. J gave up 3 bases and V 4 bases, and 10 bases lay outside the gene matches. CDR3 length: 16 residues. CDR1 and CDR2 (germline): SGHRS, YFSETQ. The CDR3 region is CASSPQGGGHNQPQHF. In DNA, the CDR3 is TGCGCCAGCAGCCCCCAGGGGGGGGGACACAATCAGCCCCAGCATTTT.

The chain links TRBV30 to TRBJ1-1; D call uncertain. Trimming shortened V by 0 bases and J by 5 bases, and 10 bases separated the two germline ends. The germline V gene has CDR1 GTSNPN and CDR2 SVGIG (reference sequence). The length of the CDR3 is 13 residues. The CDR3 DNA sequence: TGTGCCTGGAGTGTACACTCGGGTACTGAAGCTTTCTTT. Its protein product is CAWSVHSGTEAFF.

The chain combines TRBV28 with TRBJ2-1; no clear D gene. The V and J ends lost 8 bases and 7 bases respectively, with 18 bases between them. The germline V gene encodes CDR1 MDHEN and CDR2 SYDVKM. CDR3 length equals 14 residues. Here the CDR3 reads CASGPFQEINEQFF. CDR3 sequence (DNA): TGTGCCAGCGGTCCTTTTCAGGAGATTAATGAGCAGTTCTTC.

This chain joins TRBV9 and TRBJ1-2, with unresolved D. This CDR3 region has 15 residues. V was trimmed by 4 bases and J by 1 base, leaving 14 bases between them. Germline values: CDR1 SGDLS, CDR2 YYNGEE. For the CDR3, the DNA is TGTGCCAGCAGCCCTACAGCTACCAGTAACTATGGCTACACCTTC. Translating it yields CASSPTATSNYGYTF.

This rearrangement joins TRBV4-2 to TRBJ2-3; 8 nucleotides line up with TRBD2. The V segment lost 4 bases and the J segment 0 bases; nucleotides outside the gene matches: 3. Per the germline V gene, CDR1 is LGHNA and CDR2 is YNFKEQ. The CDR3 is 15 residues long. CDR3 nucleotide sequence: TGTGCCAGCAGCCGAGCGGGAGTAAGCACAGATACGCAGTATTTT. Translation: CASSRAGVSTDTQYF.

The V gene is TRBV5-6, the J gene TRBJ1-3, with TRBD1 identical over 8 bases. The CDR3 runs to 16 residues. Germline V gene lookup returns CDR1 SGHDT and CDR2 YYEEEE. J lost 0 bases, V lost 2 bases, and 4 bases had no gene match. DNA of the CDR3: TGTGCCAGCAGCTTTTGGACAGGGAGCTCTGGAAACACCATATATTTT. Amino acid sequence: CASSFWTGSSGNTIYF.

V and J are TRBV19 and TRBJ2-3; weak D call: TRBD2 (7 bases). V shed 9 bases and J shed 1 base, with 17 bases lying between them. The CDR3 loop spans 15 amino acids. Germline lookup yields CDR1 LNHDA and CDR2 SQIVND (reference sequence). CDR3 in amino acids: CASAQGLAGTDTQYF. In DNA form, the CDR3 reads TGTGCCAGCGCCCAGGGGCTAGCGGGCACAGATACGCAGTATTTT.

The chain couples TRBV2 to TRBJ1-6; D gene ambiguous. This CDR3 is built from 13 residues. Per germline, CDR1 SNHLY and CDR2 FYNNEI. CDR3 residues: CADGVNYNSPLHF. DNA of the CDR3: TGTGCGGACGGGGTTAACTATAATTCACCCCTCCACTTT.

The chain employs TRBV2 and TRBJ1-5; D is perhaps TRBD1 (5 bases). Looked up from germline, CDR1 is SNHLY and CDR2 is FYNNEI. Trimming removed 2 bases from V and 2 bases from J, with 10 bases in between. This CDR3 is built from 15 residues. The CDR3 bases are TGTGCCAGCAGTGAACAGGGTGGTGGCAATCAGCCCCAGCATTTT. As protein: CASSEQGGGNQPQHF. The full variable domain, with the rest looked up from reference TRBV2 and TRBJ1-5, is EPEVTQTPSHQVTQMGQEVILRCVPISNHLYFYWYRQILGQKVEFLVSFYNNEISEKSEIFDDQFSVERPDGSNFTLKIRSTKLEDSAMYFCASSEQGGGNQPQHFGDGTRLSIL.

The rearrangement uses TRBV6-5 and TRBJ2-7, with 8 bases identical to TRBD2. Germline V lookup: CDR1 MNHEY, CDR2 SVGAGI. The CDR3 is 15 amino acids. V trimming: 2 bases; J trimming: 7 bases; junction bases outside the gene matches: 10. CDR3 region: CASSYAAGDWDEQYF. The CDR3, as DNA: TGTGCCAGCAGTTACGCAGCGGGAGATTGGGATGAGCAGTACTTC.

V is TRBV5-1 and J is TRBJ1-1; 9 positions agree with TRBD1. Germline V gene sequence: CDR1 SGHRS, CDR2 YFSETQ. CDR3 length: 15 amino acids. V lost 4 bases, J lost 5 bases, and 9 bases stayed unmatched. The CDR3 nucleotides are TGCGCCAGCAGCCAGACACCGGGACAGGGTACTGAAGCTTTCTTT. Protein sequence: CASSQTPGQGTEAFF.

The V call is TRBV15, the J call TRBJ1-1; D call uncertain. Germline CDR1 LNHNV, CDR2 YYDKDF (reference sequence). The V end was cut by 0 bases, the J end by 1 base, with 12 bases between. The CDR3 is made up of 16 amino acids. The CDR3 spells CATSREGAPRNTEAFF. The CDR3 region has the DNA TGTGCCACCAGCAGAGAGGGAGCTCCCCGGAACACTGAAGCTTTCTTT.

This chain connects TRBV7-2 to TRBJ2-7, with D tentatively TRBD2 (5 bases). There are 13 residues in the CDR3. V was clipped by 3 bases and J by 4 bases, with 10 bases between them. Germline V gene lookup returns CDR1 SGHTA and CDR2 FQGNSA. This CDR3 reads CASSLASTYEQYF. CDR3 coding DNA: TGTGCCAGCAGCTTGGCTAGCACATACGAGCAGTACTTC.

V usage is TRBV7-6 and J usage is TRBJ1-2; TRBD1 agrees at 9 bases. V gave up 5 bases and J gave up 8 bases; unmatched junction bases: 12. CDR1 and CDR2 from the germline V gene are SGHVS and FNYEAQ. The CDR3 sequence is 15 residues long. The CDR3 DNA follows: TGTGCCAGCAGCCCCGGGGACAGGGAGACTGGAGGCTACACCTTC. Translation gives CASSPGDRETGGYTF.

V usage is TRBV2 and J usage is TRBJ1-4, with a possible D match to TRBD1 (6 bases). The V end was cut by 8 bases, the J end by 6 bases, with 10 bases between. Germline CDR1 SNHLY, CDR2 FYNNEI. The CDR3 is made up of 12 amino acids. The DNA for the CDR3 is TGTGCCAGCGGGGGCGGGTATGAAAAACTGTTTTTT. This codes for CASGGGYEKLFF.

V is TRBV7-2 and J is TRBJ2-7; D might be TRBD2 (7 bases). From germline, CDR1 is SGHTA and CDR2 FQGNSA. V lost 4 bases, J lost 5 bases, and 18 bases lay in between. The length of the CDR3 is 15 residues. CDR3 DNA sequence: TGTGCCAGCAGCTCCGGGGGGCAGGGCGGAAACGAGCAGTACTTC. It encodes CASSSGGQGGNEQYF.

The V gene is TRBV5-6, the J gene TRBJ2-5; D unresolved. The J call may be wrong; the DNA end is better matched by TRBJ2-7. Germline V lookup: CDR1 SGHDT, CDR2 YYEEEE. The CDR3 extends over 11 amino acids. The CDR3 loop reads CASSTDYEQYF. CDR3 DNA: TGTGCCAGCAGCACCGACTACGAGCAGTACTTC.

The J gene is TRBJ1-1, the V gene TRBV7-8, with 10 bases matching TRBD1. The CDR3 is 14 residues long. Per germline, CDR1 SGHVS and CDR2 FQNEAQ. With 5 bases clipped from V and 11 bases from J, the junction kept 11 bases outside the gene matches. This chain's CDR3 is CASSRGTGAGSAFF. The CDR3, as DNA: TGTGCCAGCAGCAGAGGGACAGGGGCGGGGTCGGCTTTCTTT.

A remark on this clone: Other nucleotide sequences from this sample produce the same CDR3. CDR3 sequence reads: CASSLVSGRASYEQYF. CDR3 in DNA: TGTGCCAGCAGCTTGGTTTCGGGGCGGGCCTCCTACGAGCAGTACTTC. J is TRBJ2-7 and V is TRBV5-8; D is tentatively TRBD1 or TRBD2 (5 bases each). Germline CDR1 is SGHTS and CDR2 is YDEGEE. This CDR3 is 16 amino acids long. The ends were cut back, 0 bases at V and 0 bases at J, with 13 bases in the middle.

There are a few counts of this clone. V and J are TRBV19 and TRBJ2-1, with TRBD1 identical over 8 bases. The CDR3 runs to 15 residues. CDR1 and CDR2 (germline): LNHDA, SQIVND (reference sequence). Germline trimming cut 1 base from V and 6 bases from J; bases unmatched to any gene: 5. CDR3 region: CASSIGTGFFNEQFF. CDR3 nucleotides: TGTGCCAGTAGTATAGGGACAGGGTTTTTCAATGAGCAGTTCTTC. Full variable domain (missing parts from reference TRBV19 and TRBJ2-1): DGGITQSPKYLFRKEGQNVTLSCEQNLNHDAMYWYRQDPGQGLRLIYYSQIVNDFQKGDIAEGYSVSREKKESFPLTVTSAQKNPTAFYLCASSIGTGFFNEQFFGPGTRLTVL.

This rearrangement joins TRBV9 to TRBJ2-1, with TRBD2 identical over 8 bases. The V gene end was trimmed by 0 bases and the J gene end by 10 bases; junction bases not matched to a gene: 12. In germline, CDR1 is SGDLS, CDR2 YYNGEE. The CDR3 loop spans 16 amino acids. The CDR3 spells CASSVASGGPMGEQFF. DNA for the CDR3: TGTGCCAGCAGCGTAGCCTCGGGAGGGCCGATGGGAGAGCAGTTCTTC.